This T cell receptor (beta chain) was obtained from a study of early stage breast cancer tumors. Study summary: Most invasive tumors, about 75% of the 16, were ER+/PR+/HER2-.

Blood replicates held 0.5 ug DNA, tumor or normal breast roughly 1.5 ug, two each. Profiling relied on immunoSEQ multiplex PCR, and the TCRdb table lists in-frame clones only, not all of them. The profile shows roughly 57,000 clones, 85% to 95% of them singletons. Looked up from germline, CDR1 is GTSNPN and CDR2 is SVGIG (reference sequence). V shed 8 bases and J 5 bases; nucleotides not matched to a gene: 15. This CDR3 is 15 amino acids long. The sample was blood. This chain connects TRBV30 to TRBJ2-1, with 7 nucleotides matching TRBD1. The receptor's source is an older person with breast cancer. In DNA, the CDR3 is TGTGCCCTCGATTACAGGGGTATCGTCCACAATGAGCAGTTCTTC. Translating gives CALDYRGIVHNEQFF.